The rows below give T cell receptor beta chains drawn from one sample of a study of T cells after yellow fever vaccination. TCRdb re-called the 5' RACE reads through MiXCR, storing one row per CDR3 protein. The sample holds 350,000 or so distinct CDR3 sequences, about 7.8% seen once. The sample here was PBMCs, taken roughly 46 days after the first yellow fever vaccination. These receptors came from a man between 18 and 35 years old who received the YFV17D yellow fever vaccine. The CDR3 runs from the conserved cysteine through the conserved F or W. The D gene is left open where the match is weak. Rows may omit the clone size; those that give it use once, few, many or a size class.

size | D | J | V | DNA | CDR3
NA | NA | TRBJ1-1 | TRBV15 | TGTGCCACCAGCAGAGGAGGGGTGGCGAACACTGAAGCTTTCTTT | CATSRGGVANTEAFF
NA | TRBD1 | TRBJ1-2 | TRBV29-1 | TGCAGCGTTGGAGGAGATTACAGGGGGCCTAACTATGGCTACACCTTC | CSVGGDYRGPNYGYTF
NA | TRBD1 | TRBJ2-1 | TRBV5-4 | TGTGCCAGCAGCTTGGGCGGGGGACAGGGGTACAATGGGCAGTTCTTC | CASSLGGGQGYNGQFF
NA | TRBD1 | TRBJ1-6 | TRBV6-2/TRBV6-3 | TGTGCCATCCTGGGAGGGGGCACTTGGATTCGGTCACCCCTCCACTTT | CAILGGGTWIRSPLHF
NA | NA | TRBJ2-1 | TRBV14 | TGTGCCAGCAGCCCCGACAGCTGGTACAATGAGCAGTTCTTC | CASSPDSWYNEQFF
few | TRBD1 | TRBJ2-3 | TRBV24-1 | TGTGCCACCAGTGAACCAACCGGGACAGGGGGAACAGATACGCAGTATTTT | CATSEPTGTGGTDTQYF
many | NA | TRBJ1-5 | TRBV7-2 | TGTGCCAGCAGCTTCGTGAGCAGCAATCAGCCCCAGCATTTT | CASSFVSSNQPQHF
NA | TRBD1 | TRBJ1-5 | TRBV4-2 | TGTGCCAGCCAAAAAGAAGCAGGGGGTGAGCAGCCCCAGCATTTT | CASQKEAGGEQPQHF
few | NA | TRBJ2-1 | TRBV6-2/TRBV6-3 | TGTGCCAGCAGTCGACGGGGGTTAGGCTACAATGAGCAGTTCTTC | CASSRRGLGYNEQFF
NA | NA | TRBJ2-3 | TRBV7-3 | TGTGCCAGCAGCTTAATGGCGGTTGGCACAGATACGCAGTATTTT | CASSLMAVGTDTQYF
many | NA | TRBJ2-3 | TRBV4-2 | TGTGCCAGCAGCCAAGTTGGGGAGGATACGCAGTATTTT | CASSQVGEDTQYF
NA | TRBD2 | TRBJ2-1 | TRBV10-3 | TGTGCCATCAGTGAGGCGGAGCGGGGGGGGTACAATGAGCAGTTCTTC | CAISEAERGGYNEQFF
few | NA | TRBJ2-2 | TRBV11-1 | TGTGCCAGCAGCTTTCGGCAGGCCCTTGGGGTCGAAAACGGGGAGCTGTTTTTT | CASSFRQALGVENGELFF
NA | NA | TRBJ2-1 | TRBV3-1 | TGTGCCAGCAGCCAGGCAAAGACGGACCACAATGAGCAGTTCTTC | CASSQAKTDHNEQFF
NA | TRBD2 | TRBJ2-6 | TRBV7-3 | TGTGCCAGCAGCTTAACTGCTAGCGGGGGGGTACCTGGGGCCAACGTCCTGACTTTC | CASSLTASGGVPGANVLTF
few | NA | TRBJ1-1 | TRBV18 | TGTGCCAGCTCACCAGCACCTACCCGGGGAGTGGGGCTTATAGTCACTGAAGCTTTCTTT | CASSPAPTRGVGLIVTEAFF
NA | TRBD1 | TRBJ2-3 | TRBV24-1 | TGTGCCACCAGTGATCCGTTGACAGGGGGGGTTGCAGATACGCAGTATTTT | CATSDPLTGGVADTQYF
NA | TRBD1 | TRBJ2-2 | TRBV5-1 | TGCGCCAGCAGCTTGGGGGACAGGGAAAACACCGGGGAGCTGTTTTTT | CASSLGDRENTGELFF
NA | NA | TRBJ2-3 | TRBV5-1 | TGCGCCAGCAGCGATCAGGGCTCAGATACGCAGTATTTT | CASSDQGSDTQYF
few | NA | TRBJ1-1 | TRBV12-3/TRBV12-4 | TGTGCCAGCAGTAAGTTGGGACGGTGGAACACTGAAGCTTTCTTT | CASSKLGRWNTEAFF
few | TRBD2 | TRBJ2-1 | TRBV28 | TGTGCCAGCAGTTTAACTACTAGCGACGATGAGCAGTTCTTC | CASSLTTSDDEQFF
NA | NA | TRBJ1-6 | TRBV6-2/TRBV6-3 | TGTGCCGCCTCCCTATCTTTCAATTCACCCCTCCACTTT | CAASLSFNSPLHF
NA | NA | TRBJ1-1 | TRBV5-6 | TGTGCCAGCGTAAGAGGGAGGGGCACTGAAGCTTTCTTT | CASVRGRGTEAFF
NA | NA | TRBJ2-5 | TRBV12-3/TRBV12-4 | TGTGCCAGCAGTGCGACAAATCTAGGGGAGACCCAGTACTTC | CASSATNLGETQYF
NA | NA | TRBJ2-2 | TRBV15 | TGTGCCACCAGACCTCGGGGAAGGGCGAACACCGGGGAGCTGTTTTTT | CATRPRGRANTGELFF
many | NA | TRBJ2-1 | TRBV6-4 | TGTGCCAGCAGTGACTCAGGGCGCTCCTACAATGAGCAGTTCTTC | CASSDSGRSYNEQFF
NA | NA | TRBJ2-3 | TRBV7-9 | TGTGCCAGCAGTAAAAACGAAGATACGCAGTATTTT | CASSKNEDTQYF
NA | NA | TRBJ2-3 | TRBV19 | TGTGCCAGTAGTATAGATCTCGGGGGCCCGCGGTATTTT | CASSIDLGGPRYF
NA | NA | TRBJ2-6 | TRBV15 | TGTGCCACCAGCAGAGGGGTAGGGGGGCGCGGGGCCAACGTCCTGACTTTC | CATSRGVGGRGANVLTF